The rows below give T cell receptor beta chains drawn from one sample of a study of shared clonotypes between healthy human individuals. The assay was immunoSEQ multiplex PCR, and TCRdb's table has in-frame clones only and misses some. The table includes under 1,100,000 clones, around 76% detected once. What was sequenced was memory CD4+ T cells sorted from blood. The receptors were gathered from a man aged 18 to 29 in good health. The CDR3 runs from the conserved cysteine through the conserved F or W. D genes are given only for firm matches. The listing skips clone size in some rows; elsewhere it reads once, few, many or a size class.

v_call: TRBV5-1; d_call: TRBD2; j_call: TRBJ2-1; clone_size: few; cdr3_nt: TGCGCCAGCAGATTGCGTCCTACTAGCGGGAGTCCGACCTCCTACAATGAGCAGTTCTTC; cdr3_aa: CASRLRPTSGSPTSYNEQFF
v_call: TRBV5-1; d_call: -; j_call: TRBJ2-5; clone_size: -; cdr3_nt: TGCGCCAGCAGCTTGGGGAGTGGCGAGACCCAGTACTTC; cdr3_aa: CASSLGSGETQYF
v_call: TRBV19; d_call: -; j_call: TRBJ2-2; clone_size: -; cdr3_nt: TGTGCCAGTAGTATAGAATCCAGCGGGCGCGGGGAGCTGTTTTTT; cdr3_aa: CASSIESSGRGELFF
v_call: TRBV18; d_call: TRBD1; j_call: TRBJ1-2; clone_size: -; cdr3_nt: TGTGCCAGCTCACCTTCTTCAGGGGGCGCGGGCTATGGCTACACCTTC; cdr3_aa: CASSPSSGGAGYGYTF
v_call: TRBV10-1; d_call: -; j_call: TRBJ1-6; clone_size: once; cdr3_nt: TGCGCCAGCAGTGAGCACTTGGAGTCACCCCTCCACTTT; cdr3_aa: CASSEHLESPLHF
v_call: TRBV2; d_call: TRBD2; j_call: TRBJ2-2; clone_size: few; cdr3_nt: TGTGCCAGCAGTGGAGCTAGCGGGGGGAACACCGGGGAGCTGTTTTTT; cdr3_aa: CASSGASGGNTGELFF
v_call: TRBV18; d_call: TRBD1; j_call: TRBJ2-7; clone_size: once; cdr3_nt: TGTGCCAGCTCACCCGGGACAGGGAAGGAGCAGTACTTC; cdr3_aa: CASSPGTGKEQYF
v_call: TRBV9; d_call: -; j_call: TRBJ2-3; clone_size: -; cdr3_nt: TGTGCCAGCAGCAGGGCGGGGCACACAGATACGCAGTATTTT; cdr3_aa: CASSRAGHTDTQYF
v_call: TRBV5-8; d_call: -; j_call: TRBJ1-1; clone_size: -; cdr3_nt: TGTGCCACCCCGCGGGGAGCTTTCTTT; cdr3_aa: CATPRGAFF
v_call: TRBV30; d_call: -; j_call: TRBJ1-5; clone_size: -; cdr3_nt: TGTGCCTGGAGTGCGGGGAGCAGCAATCAGCCCCAGCATTTT; cdr3_aa: CAWSAGSSNQPQHF
v_call: TRBV30; d_call: TRBD1; j_call: TRBJ2-6; clone_size: -; cdr3_nt: TGTGCCTGGGGCAGGGACAGCATCACCTCTGGGGCCAACGTCCTGACTTTC; cdr3_aa: CAWGRDSITSGANVLTF
v_call: TRBV10-3; d_call: -; j_call: TRBJ2-3; clone_size: -; cdr3_nt: TGTGCCATCAGTGAGTCGGTTAGCACAGATACGCAGTATTTT; cdr3_aa: CAISESVSTDTQYF
v_call: TRBV5-1; d_call: -; j_call: TRBJ1-4; clone_size: -; cdr3_nt: TGCGCCAGCAGCTGGGGGCGAGTCGCAACTAATGAAAAACTGTTTTTT; cdr3_aa: CASSWGRVATNEKLFF
v_call: TRBV7-2; d_call: -; j_call: TRBJ2-1; clone_size: -; cdr3_nt: TGTGCCAGCAGCGCCGGCGGGAGTCTCCAGGGGGAGCAGTTCTTC; cdr3_aa: CASSAGGSLQGEQFF
v_call: TRBV6-5; d_call: TRBD1; j_call: TRBJ2-7; clone_size: few; cdr3_nt: TGTGCCAGCAGTTACTCGATACAGGGGGCCTCCTACGAGCAGTACTTC; cdr3_aa: CASSYSIQGASYEQYF
v_call: TRBV5-1; d_call: -; j_call: TRBJ2-1; clone_size: -; cdr3_nt: TGCGCCAGCATGAATACGGGGCGCTTGGGCGAGCAGTTCTTC; cdr3_aa: CASMNTGRLGEQFF
v_call: TRBV2; d_call: TRBD1; j_call: TRBJ2-5; clone_size: -; cdr3_nt: TGTGCCAGCAGAACACCGGGACAGGGCTCCTACGTGCAGTACTTC; cdr3_aa: CASRTPGQGSYVQYF
v_call: TRBV7-2; d_call: -; j_call: TRBJ2-5; clone_size: -; cdr3_nt: TGTGCCAGCAGCGTCAGAGGTGGCGGAGAGACCCAGTACTTC; cdr3_aa: CASSVRGGGETQYF
v_call: TRBV6-1; d_call: -; j_call: TRBJ2-7; clone_size: -; cdr3_nt: TGTGCCAGCACCAATCAGTGGTACGAGCAGTACTTC; cdr3_aa: CASTNQWYEQYF
v_call: TRBV19; d_call: -; j_call: TRBJ2-2; clone_size: many; cdr3_nt: TGTGCCAGTAGTATAACTGGCGGGGCTACCGGGGAGCTGTTTTTT; cdr3_aa: CASSITGGATGELFF
v_call: TRBV7-2; d_call: -; j_call: TRBJ1-3; clone_size: -; cdr3_nt: TGTGCCAGCAGCTTAGGAGGTCGGGGCTCTGGAAACACCATATATTTT; cdr3_aa: CASSLGGRGSGNTIYF
v_call: TRBV6-5; d_call: TRBD1; j_call: TRBJ1-2; clone_size: -; cdr3_nt: TGTGCCAGCAAGACAGGGATCTATGGCTACACCTTC; cdr3_aa: CASKTGIYGYTF
v_call: TRBV2; d_call: -; j_call: TRBJ2-7; clone_size: -; cdr3_nt: TGTGCCAGCGCTCGCAGGGGAAGCTACGAGCAGTACTTC; cdr3_aa: CASARRGSYEQYF
v_call: TRBV7-2; d_call: TRBD2; j_call: TRBJ2-1; clone_size: -; cdr3_nt: TGTGCCAGCAGCTTAATGTTACTAGCGGGGGCCAATGAGCAGTTCTTC; cdr3_aa: CASSLMLLAGANEQFF
v_call: TRBV6-1; d_call: -; j_call: TRBJ1-1; clone_size: -; cdr3_nt: TGTGCCAGCAACACAGGGCGGTTGAAGCACACTGAAGCTTTCTTT; cdr3_aa: CASNTGRLKHTEAFF
v_call: TRBV4-3; d_call: -; j_call: TRBJ1-2; clone_size: -; cdr3_nt: TGCGCCAGCAGCCAAGATATAGGGGCTTATGGCTACACCTTC; cdr3_aa: CASSQDIGAYGYTF
v_call: TRBV19; d_call: -; j_call: TRBJ1-2; clone_size: -; cdr3_nt: TGTGCCAGTAGTATAGGGACTGGGGTCGGTAAGAACTATGGCTACACCTTC; cdr3_aa: CASSIGTGVGKNYGYTF
v_call: TRBV2; d_call: TRBD1; j_call: TRBJ2-5; clone_size: -; cdr3_nt: TGTGCCAGCATGGGACAGGGTGTTGAGACCCAGTACTTC; cdr3_aa: CASMGQGVETQYF
v_call: TRBV7-3; d_call: TRBD1; j_call: TRBJ1-6; clone_size: -; cdr3_nt: TGTGCCAGCAGCCTCGGGACAGCGGCTTCACCCCTCCACTTT; cdr3_aa: CASSLGTAASPLHF
v_call: TRBV18; d_call: TRBD2; j_call: TRBJ2-2; clone_size: -; cdr3_nt: TGTGCCAGCCCTCTAGCGGGACCGACGAACACCGGGGAGCTGTTTTTT; cdr3_aa: CASPLAGPTNTGELFF
v_call: TRBV29-1; d_call: TRBD2; j_call: TRBJ2-3; clone_size: -; cdr3_nt: TGCAGCGGTGTTTTGGCGGGGGGCTCGACAGATACGCAGTATTTT; cdr3_aa: CSGVLAGGSTDTQYF
v_call: TRBV21-1; d_call: -; j_call: TRBJ1-1; clone_size: once; cdr3_nt: TGTGCCAGCAGCGTGATAGACAGGCAGAACACTGAAGCTTTCTTT; cdr3_aa: CASSVIDRQNTEAFF
v_call: TRBV7-8; d_call: TRBD1; j_call: TRBJ2-1; clone_size: once; cdr3_nt: TGTGCCAGCAGCACGTGGGACAGAGGTAGCAATGAGCAGTTCTTC; cdr3_aa: CASSTWDRGSNEQFF
v_call: TRBV5-1; d_call: -; j_call: TRBJ1-2; clone_size: once; cdr3_nt: TGCGCCAGCAGCTTGGAAGGCAGGGGCTATGGCTACACCTTC; cdr3_aa: CASSLEGRGYGYTF
v_call: TRBV7-2; d_call: TRBD2; j_call: TRBJ2-5; clone_size: -; cdr3_nt: TGTGCCAGCAGCTTATACTTCCTAGCGGCACAAGAGACCCAGTACTTC; cdr3_aa: CASSLYFLAAQETQYF
v_call: TRBV29-1; d_call: TRBD2; j_call: TRBJ2-5; clone_size: few; cdr3_nt: TGCAGCGTGACCGGGGTAGCGGGGAGTGAGACCCAGTACTTC; cdr3_aa: CSVTGVAGSETQYF
v_call: TRBV6-5; d_call: TRBD2; j_call: TRBJ2-7; clone_size: -; cdr3_nt: TGTGCCAGCAGACCGGGACTAGCGACTTACGAGCAGTACTTC; cdr3_aa: CASRPGLATYEQYF
v_call: TRBV27; d_call: TRBD2; j_call: TRBJ2-5; clone_size: -; cdr3_nt: TGTGCCAGCAGTTTTTCTAGCGGGGTTCAAGAGACCCAGTACTTC; cdr3_aa: CASSFSSGVQETQYF
v_call: TRBV10-3; d_call: TRBD2; j_call: TRBJ2-5; clone_size: few; cdr3_nt: TGTGCCACCGGGACTAGCGGGTTCCAAGAGACCCAGTACTTC; cdr3_aa: CATGTSGFQETQYF
v_call: TRBV19; d_call: -; j_call: TRBJ1-6; clone_size: -; cdr3_nt: TGTGCCAGTAGTGACCTTAATAATTCACCCCTCCACTTT; cdr3_aa: CASSDLNNSPLHF
v_call: TRBV21-1; d_call: -; j_call: TRBJ2-7; clone_size: once; cdr3_nt: TGTGCCAGCAGCAAAGTTTGGGTTTCCCGCTACGAGCAGTACTTC; cdr3_aa: CASSKVWVSRYEQYF
v_call: TRBV5-1; d_call: -; j_call: TRBJ1-4; clone_size: once; cdr3_nt: TGCGCCAGCAGCTTGGATAGAGCAGTTAATGAAAAACTGTTTTTT; cdr3_aa: CASSLDRAVNEKLFF
v_call: TRBV28; d_call: TRBD1; j_call: TRBJ1-5; clone_size: -; cdr3_nt: TGTGCCAGCAGTTTAAAGGCAGGACAGGGAAGTCAGCCCCAGCATTTT; cdr3_aa: CASSLKAGQGSQPQHF
v_call: TRBV7-3; d_call: -; j_call: TRBJ1-2; clone_size: -; cdr3_nt: TGTGCCAGCAGTCAAAACCGGGCAGGGGTTGACTATGGCTACACCTTC; cdr3_aa: CASSQNRAGVDYGYTF
v_call: TRBV28; d_call: TRBD2; j_call: TRBJ2-5; clone_size: -; cdr3_nt: TGTGCCAGCAGTCCTTCTGCCGGGGGGGCGGAGACCCAGTACTTC; cdr3_aa: CASSPSAGGAETQYF
v_call: TRBV23-1; d_call: -; j_call: TRBJ1-1; clone_size: -; cdr3_nt: TGCGCCACCGCGGGACACCTGAACACTGAAGCTTTCTTT; cdr3_aa: CATAGHLNTEAFF
v_call: TRBV7-8; d_call: -; j_call: TRBJ2-5; clone_size: -; cdr3_nt: TGTGCCAGCAGCTTAACAGGGTCGAGCGGTGAGACCCAGTACTTC; cdr3_aa: CASSLTGSSGETQYF
v_call: TRBV6-6; d_call: -; j_call: TRBJ1-4; clone_size: -; cdr3_nt: TGTGCCAGCAGTAACCGGGGTGAAAAACTGTTTTTT; cdr3_aa: CASSNRGEKLFF
v_call: TRBV5-1; d_call: TRBD1; j_call: TRBJ1-2; clone_size: few; cdr3_nt: TGCGCCAGCAGCTCCGGGACAGCCTTGATGGGCTACACCTTC; cdr3_aa: CASSSGTALMGYTF
v_call: TRBV7-9; d_call: TRBD1; j_call: TRBJ1-5; clone_size: -; cdr3_nt: TGTGCCAGCAGCTCGGGACAGGGGGCTGATCAGCCCCAGCATTTT; cdr3_aa: CASSSGQGADQPQHF
v_call: TRBV6-6; d_call: -; j_call: TRBJ1-4; clone_size: -; cdr3_nt: TGTGCCAGCAGACCCCGAGGAGCAACTAATGAAAAACTGTTTTTT; cdr3_aa: CASRPRGATNEKLFF
v_call: TRBV5-8; d_call: TRBD1; j_call: TRBJ1-6; clone_size: -; cdr3_nt: TGTGCCAGCAGCTTGGGGGACAGGGACGGTTCACCCCTCCACTTT; cdr3_aa: CASSLGDRDGSPLHF
v_call: TRBV18; d_call: -; j_call: TRBJ1-2; clone_size: once; cdr3_nt: TGTGCCAGCTCACCACGGCTGCAGGGGTTATCTTCTAACTATGGCTACACCTTC; cdr3_aa: CASSPRLQGLSSNYGYTF
v_call: TRBV7-2; d_call: -; j_call: TRBJ2-5; clone_size: -; cdr3_nt: TGTGCCAGCAGCCAGTCCAGGGGCGGAGAGACCCAGTACTTC; cdr3_aa: CASSQSRGGETQYF